These T cell receptor beta chains were read from a single sample in a study of blood T cells in healthy people across ages. TCRdb reprocessed the 5' RACE reads via MiXCR and lists one record per CDR3 protein. The sample carries 600,000 to 850,000 distinct CDR3 sequences, roughly 25% recorded once. This same sample was also taken into another study, of T cells of mothers and their children.

Sequenced material: blood. These receptors came from a boy younger than 18 in good health. CDR3s include the opening cysteine and the closing phenylalanine or tryptophan. D genes are given only for firm matches. Clone size, where shown, is once, few, many, or a class for clones that have expanded.

v_gene	d_gene	j_gene	abundance	CDR3nt	CDR3aa
TRBV7-8	TRBD1	TRBJ1-4	few	TGTGCCAGCAGCTTAGCGGACAGGGAGGGAGAAAAACTGTTTTTT	CASSLADREGEKLFF
TRBV29-1	NA	TRBJ2-1	few	TGCAGCGACAGGGTTCCTAGCAATGAGCAGTTCTTC	CSDRVPSNEQFF
TRBV12-3/TRBV12-4	NA	TRBJ2-1	few	TGTGCCAGCAGCACTTCCGAAGCAGATGAGCAGTTCTTC	CASSTSEADEQFF
TRBV13	NA	TRBJ2-5	NA	TGTGCCAGCAGCTTTCGGCCTGAAGAGACCCAGTACTTC	CASSFRPEETQYF
TRBV9	NA	TRBJ2-7	NA	TGTGCCAGCAGCGTAGTGGGGAACTCCTACGAGCAGTACTTC	CASSVVGNSYEQYF
TRBV4-1	NA	TRBJ2-7	few	TGCGCCAGCAGCCAAGAACCGGGTTATTCCTACGAGCAGTACTTC	CASSQEPGYSYEQYF
TRBV28	NA	TRBJ2-5	few	TGTGCCAGCAGTTTAGGCCTAGCGCCCGGGACCCAGTACTTC	CASSLGLAPGTQYF
TRBV29-1	NA	TRBJ1-2	NA	TGCAGCGTTTCACGAACGGGGGGCTACACCTTC	CSVSRTGGYTF
TRBV4-1	NA	TRBJ1-1	NA	TGCGCCAGCAGCCAAAGGTTCCCCGAAGGGCCTGAAGCTTTCTTT	CASSQRFPEGPEAFF
TRBV5-1	TRBD1	TRBJ1-1	NA	TGCGCCAGCAGCTTTGGGGACAGGGGGAGTTTGAACACTGAAGCTTTCTTT	CASSFGDRGSLNTEAFF
TRBV7-8	NA	TRBJ2-5	few	TGTGCCAGCAGCCTGTGGGTAGGGTTCGATGGAGAGACCCAGTACTTC	CASSLWVGFDGETQYF
TRBV28	NA	TRBJ2-5	NA	TGTGCCAGCAGTCCACACGGGATCCAAGAGACCCAGTACTTC	CASSPHGIQETQYF
TRBV29-1	NA	TRBJ1-2	NA	TGCAGCGCACGGGTTCGGTATGGCTACACCTTC	CSARVRYGYTF
TRBV5-1	TRBD1	TRBJ2-1	few	TGCGCCAGCAGCTTGGGGAGGACAGGGGTTGGTGAGCAGTTCTTC	CASSLGRTGVGEQFF
TRBV25-1	NA	TRBJ2-5	many	TGTGCCAGCCGCGCGGCAGGGGAGGAGACCCAGTACTTC	CASRAAGEETQYF